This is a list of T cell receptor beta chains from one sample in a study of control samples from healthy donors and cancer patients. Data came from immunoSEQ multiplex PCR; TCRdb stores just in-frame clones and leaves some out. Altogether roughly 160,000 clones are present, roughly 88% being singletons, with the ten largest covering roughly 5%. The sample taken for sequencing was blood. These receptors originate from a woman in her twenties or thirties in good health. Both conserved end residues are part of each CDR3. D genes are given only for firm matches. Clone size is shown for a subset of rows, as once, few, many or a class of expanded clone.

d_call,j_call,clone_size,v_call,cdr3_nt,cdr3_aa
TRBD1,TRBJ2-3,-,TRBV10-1,TGCGCCAGCAGGCCCGGGACAGGCGCAGATACGCAGTATTTT,CASRPGTGADTQYF
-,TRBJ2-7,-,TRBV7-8,TGTGCCAGCAGATCCGATAGACAGGACCTGTCCTACGAGCAGTACTTC,CASRSDRQDLSYEQYF
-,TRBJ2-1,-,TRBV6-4,TGTGCCAGCAGTAGCGGCGGGCCATACAATGAGCAGTTCTTC,CASSSGGPYNEQFF
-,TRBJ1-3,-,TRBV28,TGTGCCAGCAGTCTCAGGGGTCCTGGAAACACCATATATTTT,CASSLRGPGNTIYF
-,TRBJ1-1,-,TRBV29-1,TGCAGCGTAGTAAGAGGCACTGAAGCTTTCTTT,CSVVRGTEAFF
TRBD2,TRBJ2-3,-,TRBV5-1,TGCGCCAGCAGATTCGGGACTAGCGGGAGGGCCCCAGATACGCAGTATTTT,CASRFGTSGRAPDTQYF
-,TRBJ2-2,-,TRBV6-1,TGTGCCAGCAGTGGAGCTATGACCGGGGAGCTGTTTTTT,CASSGAMTGELFF
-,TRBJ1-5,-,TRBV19,TGTGCCAGCTCTCGGGACACAATTTATAGCAATCAGCCCCAGCATTTT,CASSRDTIYSNQPQHF
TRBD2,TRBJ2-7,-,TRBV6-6,TGTGCCAGCAGTTACCTAGCGGGAGGGCTCGAGCAGTACTTC,CASSYLAGGLEQYF
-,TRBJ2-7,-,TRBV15,TGTGCCACCAGCAGAGAGGGTAACTACGAGCAGTACTTC,CATSREGNYEQYF
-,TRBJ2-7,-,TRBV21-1,TGTGCCAGCAGCAGTAGGGGTTTGGGTCTATCCTACGAGCAGTACTTC,CASSSRGLGLSYEQYF
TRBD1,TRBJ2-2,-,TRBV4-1,TGCGCCAGCAGCCAACCTCACAGGGGCGGTGGGGAGCTGTTTTTT,CASSQPHRGGGELFF
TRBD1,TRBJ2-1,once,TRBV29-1,TGCAGCTCCGGGGTCGGGACAGGGTACAATGAGCAGTTCTTC,CSSGVGTGYNEQFF
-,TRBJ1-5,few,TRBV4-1,TGCGCCAGCAGCCCCCGGGAATATAGCAATCAGCCCCAGCATTTT,CASSPREYSNQPQHF
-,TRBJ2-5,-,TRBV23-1,TGCGCCAGCAGTCAATCGCCCCTGGGAGGCGCCCAAGAGACCCAGTACTTC,CASSQSPLGGAQETQYF
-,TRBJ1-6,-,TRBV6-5,TGTGCCAGCAGTTACTCACCGGGACGGACCCATTCACCCCTCCACTTT,CASSYSPGRTHSPLHF
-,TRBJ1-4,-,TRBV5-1,TGCGCCAGCAGCAAGGACGTAGGACAGCCCTTTGCAACTAATGAAAAACTGTTTTTT,CASSKDVGQPFATNEKLFF
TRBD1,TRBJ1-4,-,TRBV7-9,TGTGCCAGCAGCAAACTCTTAATCGACAGGGGTGGTGAAAAACTGTTTTTT,CASSKLLIDRGGEKLFF
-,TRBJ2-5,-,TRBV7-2,TGTGCCAGCAGCTTCGAGCAGTACCAAGAGACCCAGTACTTC,CASSFEQYQETQYF
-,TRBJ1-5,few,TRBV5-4,TGTGCCAGCAGCTTGGCCGGAACGGTCAATCAGCCCCAGCATTTT,CASSLAGTVNQPQHF
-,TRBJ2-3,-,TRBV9,TGTGCCAGCAGCTCGTTCACAGATACGCAGTATTTT,CASSSFTDTQYF
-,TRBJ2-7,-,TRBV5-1,TGCGCCAGCAGCCTTCAGGGTGGGGTGGACGAGCAGTACTTC,CASSLQGGVDEQYF
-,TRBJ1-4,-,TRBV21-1,TGTGCCGGGGTTAGAGGGTTCGGCACTAATGAAAAACTGTTTTTT,CAGVRGFGTNEKLFF
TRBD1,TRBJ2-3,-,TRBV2,TGTGCCAGCAACAGACAGGGGGAGACAGATACGCAGTATTTT,CASNRQGETDTQYF
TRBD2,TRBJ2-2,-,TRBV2,TGTGCCAGCAGGGGACTAGCGGGGCCGAACACCGGGGAGCTGTTTTTT,CASRGLAGPNTGELFF
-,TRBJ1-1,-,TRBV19,TGTGCCAGTAGTCTAGGGGGACACCGAGGTGAAGCTTTCTTT,CASSLGGHRGEAFF
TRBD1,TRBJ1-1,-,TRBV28,TGTGCCAGCAGTCGGGACAGGGTGAACACTGAAGCTTTCTTT,CASSRDRVNTEAFF
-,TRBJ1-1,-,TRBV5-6,TGTGCCAGCAGCCCTGGGACATTGAACACTGAAGCTTTCTTT,CASSPGTLNTEAFF
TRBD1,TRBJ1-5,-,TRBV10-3,TGTGCCATCAGTGAAGGGACAGCCAGCAATCAGCCCCAGCATTTT,CAISEGTASNQPQHF
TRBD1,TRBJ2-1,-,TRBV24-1,TGTGCCACGGGACAGGGATATTTCAATGAGCAGTTCTTC,CATGQGYFNEQFF
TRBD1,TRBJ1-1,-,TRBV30,TGTGCCTGGAGTGCACAGGGGAGGGCTGAAGCTTTCTTT,CAWSAQGRAEAFF
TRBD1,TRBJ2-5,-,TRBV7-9,TGTGCCAGCAGCTTAACAGGGGGCATAGAGACCCAGTACTTC,CASSLTGGIETQYF
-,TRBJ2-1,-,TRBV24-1,TGTGCCACCAGTGATTTGCCGGGGCAGAGGGACAATGAGCAGTTCTTC,CATSDLPGQRDNEQFF
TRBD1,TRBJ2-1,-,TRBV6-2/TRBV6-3,TGTGCCAGCAGTTACATCAAGGGACAGTTCAATGAGCAGTTCTTC,CASSYIKGQFNEQFF
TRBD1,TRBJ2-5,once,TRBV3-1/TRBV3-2,TGTGCCAGCAGCCAACCGTCGACAGGGGGTGAGACCCAGTACTTC,CASSQPSTGGETQYF
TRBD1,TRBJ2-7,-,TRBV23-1,TGCGCCAGCAGACCTGCCCACGGACAGGGACCGAGCTCCTACGAGCAGTACTTC,CASRPAHGQGPSSYEQYF
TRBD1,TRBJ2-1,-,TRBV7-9,TGTGCCAGCAGCTCAGGACAGGTTAGCTCCTACAATGAGCAGTTCTTC,CASSSGQVSSYNEQFF
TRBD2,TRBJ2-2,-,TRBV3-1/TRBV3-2,TGTGCCAGCAGCTCCTTGGGCGGGGGGACGAACACCGGGGAGCTGTTTTTT,CASSSLGGGTNTGELFF
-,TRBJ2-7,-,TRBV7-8,TGTGCCAGCAGCTACGGAAGGCAGTACGAGCAGTACTTC,CASSYGRQYEQYF
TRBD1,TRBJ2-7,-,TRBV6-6,TGTGCCGCCGGATGGGACAGGGGGAATTACGAGCAGTACTTC,CAAGWDRGNYEQYF
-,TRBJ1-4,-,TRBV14,TGTGCCAGCAGCCAAGAGCTAGGCGGACCGATGGCTAATGAAAAACTGTTTTTT,CASSQELGGPMANEKLFF
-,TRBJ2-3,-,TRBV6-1,TGTGCCAGCAGTGAAGCGGGAGGGGGGGCCACAGATACGCAGTATTTT,CASSEAGGGATDTQYF
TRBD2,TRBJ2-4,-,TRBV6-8,TGTGCCAGCAGTTACCCCCCCAGAAGCGGGACCATAGCCAAAAACATTCAGTACTTC,CASSYPPRSGTIAKNIQYF
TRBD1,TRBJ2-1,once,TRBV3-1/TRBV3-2,TGTGCCAGCTCTAGGGGGCGCGGAAACAATGAGCAGTTCTTC,CASSRGRGNNEQFF
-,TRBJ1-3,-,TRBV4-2,TGTGCCAGCAGCCAAGGGACAGCCTCTGGAAACACCATATATTTT,CASSQGTASGNTIYF
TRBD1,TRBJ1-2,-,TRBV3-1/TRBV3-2,TGTGCCAGCAGCCAAGAAGGGGGCGGGGGATTTAACTATGGCTACACCTTC,CASSQEGGGGFNYGYTF
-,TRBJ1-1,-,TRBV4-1,TGCGCCAGCAGCCAAGGTGGGCAGCCCAACACTGAAGCTTTCTTT,CASSQGGQPNTEAFF
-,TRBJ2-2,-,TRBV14,TGTGCCAGCAGCCAATTGAGGTCCCGGAACACCGGGGAGCTGTTTTTT,CASSQLRSRNTGELFF
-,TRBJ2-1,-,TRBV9,TGTGCCAGCGGAGCAGGAAGCTCCTACAATGAGCAGTTCTTC,CASGAGSSYNEQFF
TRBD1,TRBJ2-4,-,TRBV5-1,TGCGCCAGCAGCACGGGACAGGGGAGAAACATTCAGTACTTC,CASSTGQGRNIQYF
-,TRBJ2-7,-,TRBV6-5,TGTGCCAGCGGGTTAGGCCGCGATTACGAGCAGTACTTC,CASGLGRDYEQYF
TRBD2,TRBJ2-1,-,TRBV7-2,TGTGCCAGCAGCCACGGGACTAGGGGCTACAATGAGCAGTTCTTC,CASSHGTRGYNEQFF
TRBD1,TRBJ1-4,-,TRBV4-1,TGCGCCAGCAGCCACTCACCGACAGGGTCTAATGAAAAACTGTTTTTT,CASSHSPTGSNEKLFF
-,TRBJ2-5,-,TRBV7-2,TGTGCCAGCAGCTTAGTTTCCGGAAAGGCAGAGACCCAGTACTTC,CASSLVSGKAETQYF
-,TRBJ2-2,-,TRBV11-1,TGTGCCAGCAGCTTAGACCCCTCCCTCACCGGGGAGCTGTTTTTT,CASSLDPSLTGELFF
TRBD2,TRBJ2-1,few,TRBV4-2,TGTGCCAGCAGCCAAGATCGGACTAGCGGGGTAGAATGGGACAATGAGCAGTTCTTC,CASSQDRTSGVEWDNEQFF
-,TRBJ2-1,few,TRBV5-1,TGCGCCAGCAGCTCTATAACCGGGCCCCACAATGAGCAGTTCTTC,CASSSITGPHNEQFF
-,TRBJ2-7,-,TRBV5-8,TGTGCCAGCAGCTTGGCTGGGTCGCTGGTCGAGCAGTACTTC,CASSLAGSLVEQYF